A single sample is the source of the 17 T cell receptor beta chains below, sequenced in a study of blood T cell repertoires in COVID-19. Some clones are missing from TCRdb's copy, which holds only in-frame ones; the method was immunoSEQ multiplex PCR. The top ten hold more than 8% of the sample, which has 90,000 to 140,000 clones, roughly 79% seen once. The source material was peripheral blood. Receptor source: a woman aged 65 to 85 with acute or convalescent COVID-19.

In DNA, the CDR3 is TGTGCCAGCAGTGAAGCGGCCCTCGGCGGTTACAATGAGCAGTTCTTC. Protein sequence: CASSEAALGGYNEQFF. The chain combines TRBV2 with TRBJ2-1; D not certain. V shed 0 bases and J shed 4 bases, with 13 bases lying between them. The germline CDR1 and CDR2 sequences are SNHLY and FYNNEI. The CDR3 contains 16 residues.

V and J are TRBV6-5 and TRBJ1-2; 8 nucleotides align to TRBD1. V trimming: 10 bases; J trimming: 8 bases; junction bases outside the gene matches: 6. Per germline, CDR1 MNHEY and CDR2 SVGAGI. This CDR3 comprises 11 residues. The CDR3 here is CATRTGYGYTF. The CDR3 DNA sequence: TGTGCCACCAGGACAGGGTACGGCTACACCTTC.

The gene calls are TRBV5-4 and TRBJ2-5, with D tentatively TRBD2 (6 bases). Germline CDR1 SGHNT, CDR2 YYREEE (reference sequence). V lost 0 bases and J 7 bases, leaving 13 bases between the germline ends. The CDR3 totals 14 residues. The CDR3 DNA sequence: TGTGCCAGCAGCTTGGTCGCGCAGGGAGGGACCCAGTACTTC. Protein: CASSLVAQGGTQYF.

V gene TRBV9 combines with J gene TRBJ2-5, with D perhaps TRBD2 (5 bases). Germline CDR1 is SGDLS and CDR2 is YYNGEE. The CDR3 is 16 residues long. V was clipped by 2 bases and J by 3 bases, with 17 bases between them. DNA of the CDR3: TGTGCCAGCAGCGTGGCTCCCGGAGGAGAGGAAGAGACCCAGTACTTC. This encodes CASSVAPGGEEETQYF.

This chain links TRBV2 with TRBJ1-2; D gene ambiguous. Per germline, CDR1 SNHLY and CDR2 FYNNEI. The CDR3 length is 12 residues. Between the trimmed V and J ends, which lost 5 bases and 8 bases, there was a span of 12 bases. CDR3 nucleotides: TGTGCCAGCAGTCTCTGGGAGGGAGGCTACACCTTC. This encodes CASSLWEGGYTF.

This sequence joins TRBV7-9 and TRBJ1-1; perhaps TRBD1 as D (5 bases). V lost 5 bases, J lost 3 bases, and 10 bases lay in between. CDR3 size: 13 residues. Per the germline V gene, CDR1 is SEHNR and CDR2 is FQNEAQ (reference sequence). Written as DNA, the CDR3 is TGTGCCAGCAGCCTAGGGGACTACACTGAAGCTTTCTTT. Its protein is CASSLGDYTEAFF.

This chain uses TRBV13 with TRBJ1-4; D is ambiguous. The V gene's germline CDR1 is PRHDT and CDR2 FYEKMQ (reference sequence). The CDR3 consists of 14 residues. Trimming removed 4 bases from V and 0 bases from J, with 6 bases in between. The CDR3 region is CASSSSATNEKLFF. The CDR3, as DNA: TGTGCCAGCAGCTCCTCCGCAACTAATGAAAAACTGTTTTTT.

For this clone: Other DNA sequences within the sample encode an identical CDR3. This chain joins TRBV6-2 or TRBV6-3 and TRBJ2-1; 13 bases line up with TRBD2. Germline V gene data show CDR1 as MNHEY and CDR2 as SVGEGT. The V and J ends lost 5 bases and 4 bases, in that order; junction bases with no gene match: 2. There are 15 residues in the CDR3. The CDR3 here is CASSLLAGGYNEQFF. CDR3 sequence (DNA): TGTGCCAGCAGTCTACTAGCGGGAGGGTACAATGAGCAGTTCTTC.

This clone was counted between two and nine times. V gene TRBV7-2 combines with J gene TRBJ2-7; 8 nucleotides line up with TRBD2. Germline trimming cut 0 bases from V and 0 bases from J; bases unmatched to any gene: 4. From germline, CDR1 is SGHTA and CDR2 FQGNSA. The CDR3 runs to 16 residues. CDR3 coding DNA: TGTGCCAGCAGCTTAGCGTCGGGGGGGGTCTCCTACGAGCAGTACTTC. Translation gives CASSLASGGVSYEQYF.

CDR3 coding DNA: TGTGCCAGCAGCTTAGGGGGACTAGCGGGAGTCTCACGAGAGCAGTACTTC. Amino acids: CASSLGGLAGVSREQYF. The chain carries TRBV13 and TRBJ2-7; 14 bases match TRBD2. The CDR3 is 17 amino acids. Germline V gives CDR1 PRHDT, CDR2 FYEKMQ (reference sequence). V lost 0 bases, J lost 7 bases, and 8 bases stayed unmatched.

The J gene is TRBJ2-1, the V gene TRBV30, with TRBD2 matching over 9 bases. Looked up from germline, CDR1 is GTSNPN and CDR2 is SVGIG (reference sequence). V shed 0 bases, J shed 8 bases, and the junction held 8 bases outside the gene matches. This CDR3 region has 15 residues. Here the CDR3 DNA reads TGTGCCTGGAGTGTAGTAGCGGGAGATATGGATGAGCAGTTCTTC. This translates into CAWSVVAGDMDEQFF.

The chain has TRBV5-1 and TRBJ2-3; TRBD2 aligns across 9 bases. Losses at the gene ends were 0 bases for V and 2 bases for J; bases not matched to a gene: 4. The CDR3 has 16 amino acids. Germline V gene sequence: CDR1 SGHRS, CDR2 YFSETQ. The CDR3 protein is CASSLGSGGSTDTQYF. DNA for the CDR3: TGCGCCAGCAGCTTGGGTAGCGGGGGATCCACAGATACGCAGTATTTT.

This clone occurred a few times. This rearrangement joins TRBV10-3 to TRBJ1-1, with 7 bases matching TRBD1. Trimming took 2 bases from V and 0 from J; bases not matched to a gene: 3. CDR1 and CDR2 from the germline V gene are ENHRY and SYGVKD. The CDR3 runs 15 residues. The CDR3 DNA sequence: TGTGCCATCAGTGAGCCGCAGGGGGTGAACACTGAAGCTTTCTTT. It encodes CAISEPQGVNTEAFF.

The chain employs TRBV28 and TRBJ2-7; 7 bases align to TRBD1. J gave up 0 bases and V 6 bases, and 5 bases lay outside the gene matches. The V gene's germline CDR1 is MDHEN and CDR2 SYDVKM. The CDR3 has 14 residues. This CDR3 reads CASSTGVPSYEQYF. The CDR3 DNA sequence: TGTGCCAGCAGCACAGGGGTTCCCTCCTACGAGCAGTACTTC. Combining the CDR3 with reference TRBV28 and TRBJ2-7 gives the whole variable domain DVKVTQSSRYLVKRTGEKVFLECVQDMDHENMFWYRQDPGLGLRLIYFSYDVKMKEKGDIPEGYSVSREKKERFSLILESASTNQTSMYLCASSTGVPSYEQYFGPGTRLTVT.

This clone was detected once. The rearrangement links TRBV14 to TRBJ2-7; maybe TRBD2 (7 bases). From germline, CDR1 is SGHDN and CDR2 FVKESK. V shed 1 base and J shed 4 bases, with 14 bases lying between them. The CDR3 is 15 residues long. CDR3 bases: TGTGCCAGCAGCCAAGGACGCGGGGGCAGTTACGAGCAGTACTTC. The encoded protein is CASSQGRGGSYEQYF. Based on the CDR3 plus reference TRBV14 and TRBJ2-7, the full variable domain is EAGVTQFPSHSVIEKGQTVTLRCDPISGHDNLYWYRRVMGKEIKFLLHFVKESKQDESGMPNNRFLAERTGGTYSTLKVQPAELEDSGVYFCASSQGRGGSYEQYFGPGTRLTVT.

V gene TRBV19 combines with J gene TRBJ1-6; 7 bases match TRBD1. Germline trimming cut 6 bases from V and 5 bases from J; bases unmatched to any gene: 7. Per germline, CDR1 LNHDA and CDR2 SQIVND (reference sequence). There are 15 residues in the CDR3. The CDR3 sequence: CASSINTGDNSPLHF. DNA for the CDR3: TGTGCCAGTAGCATAAATACAGGGGATAATTCACCCCTCCACTTT.

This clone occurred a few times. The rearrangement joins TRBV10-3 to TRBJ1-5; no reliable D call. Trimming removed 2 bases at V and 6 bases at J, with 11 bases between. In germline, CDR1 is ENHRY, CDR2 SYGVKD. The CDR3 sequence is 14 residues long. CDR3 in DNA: TGTGCCATCAGTGAGCCAGGCACAAGTCAGCCCCAGCATTTT. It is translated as CAISEPGTSQPQHF.